This TCR beta chain derives from a study of CD8 T cells in Susac syndrome. Reverse transcription used roughly 0.45 to 1 ug RNA and random hexamers. MiXCR, applied by TCRdb to the immunoSEQ multiplex PCR reads, yields one record per CDR3 protein. The profile covers tens of thousands of distinct CDR3 sequences, with 93% appearing a single time and around 0.28% taken by the ten largest. Between the trimmed V and J ends, which lost 1 base and 2 bases, there was a span of 13 bases. CDR1 LGHNA and CDR2 YSLEER come from the germline V gene. The CDR3 loop spans 16 amino acids. TCR beta from blood CD8+ and CD4+ T cells was sequenced.

The clonotype originates from a human donor in good health. The sequencing input was CD8+ T cells from PBMCs. The genes are TRBV4-3 and TRBJ2-3; tentatively, D is TRBD1 (6 bases). The CDR3 is CASSQVTQGLTDTQYF. The DNA for the CDR3 is TGCGCCAGCAGCCAAGTGACACAGGGCCTCACAGATACGCAGTATTTT.